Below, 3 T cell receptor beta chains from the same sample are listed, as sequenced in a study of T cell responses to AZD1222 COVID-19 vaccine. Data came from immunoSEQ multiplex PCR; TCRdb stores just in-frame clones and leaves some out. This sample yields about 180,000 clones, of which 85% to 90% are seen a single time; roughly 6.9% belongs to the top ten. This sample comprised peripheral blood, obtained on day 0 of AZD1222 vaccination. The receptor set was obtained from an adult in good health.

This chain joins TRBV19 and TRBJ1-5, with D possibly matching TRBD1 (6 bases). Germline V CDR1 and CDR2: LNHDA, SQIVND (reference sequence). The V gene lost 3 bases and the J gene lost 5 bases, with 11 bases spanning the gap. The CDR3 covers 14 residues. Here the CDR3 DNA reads TGTGCCAGTAGTATGAGGCAGGGGCATCAGCCCCAGCATTTT. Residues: CASSMRQGHQPQHF.

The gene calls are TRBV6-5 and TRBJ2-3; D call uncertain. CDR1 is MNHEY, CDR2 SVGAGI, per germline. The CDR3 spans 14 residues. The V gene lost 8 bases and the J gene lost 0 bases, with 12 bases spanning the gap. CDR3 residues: CASGSKASTDTQYF. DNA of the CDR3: TGTGCCAGCGGTTCAAAGGCTAGCACAGATACGCAGTATTTT.

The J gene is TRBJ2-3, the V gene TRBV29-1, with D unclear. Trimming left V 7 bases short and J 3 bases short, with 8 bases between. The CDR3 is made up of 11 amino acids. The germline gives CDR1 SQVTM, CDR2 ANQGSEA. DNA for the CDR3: TGCAGCGCTATCTTGACAGATACGCAGTATTTT. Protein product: CSAILTDTQYF.